The 21 T cell receptor beta chains presented below share a single source sample, sequenced in a study of blood T cell repertoires in COVID-19. Libraries were prepared by immunoSEQ multiplex PCR; TCRdb keeps only in-frame clonotypes and omits some of them. Of some 290,000 clones in the sample, approximately 87% were seen once. The source material was peripheral blood. These receptors originate from a man between 60 and 75 years old who had recovered from COVID-19.

The chain has TRBV5-1 and TRBJ1-1; 10 bases are a match to TRBD1. Trimming took 5 bases from V and 0 from J; bases not matched to a gene: 7. This CDR3 spans 16 amino acids. The germline V gene has CDR1 SGHRS and CDR2 YFSETQ. The CDR3 loop is CASRSTGGGMNTEAFF. In nucleotides, the CDR3 is TGCGCCAGCAGATCGACAGGGGGCGGCATGAACACTGAAGCTTTCTTT.

This chain uses TRBV19 with TRBJ1-2; D unclear. Trimming took off 5 bases at V and 8 bases at J, with 12 bases between the two ends. CDR3 length equals 12 residues. CDR1 and CDR2 from the germline V gene are LNHDA and SQIVND (reference sequence). The CDR3 loop reads CASSPQFSGYTF. CDR3 DNA sequence: TGTGCCAGTAGTCCCCAGTTTAGCGGCTACACCTTC. Full variable domain (remainder filled in from reference TRBV19 and TRBJ1-2): DGGITQSPKYLFRKEGQNVTLSCEQNLNHDAMYWYRQDPGQGLRLIYYSQIVNDFQKGDIAEGYSVSREKKESFPLTVTSAQKNPTAFYLCASSPQFSGYTFGSGTRLTVV.

On this clone itself: This sample also contains other DNA sequences that code for the same CDR3. This chain joins TRBV3-1 (or the pseudogene TRBV3-2) and TRBJ2-5; D remains unclear. Germline V CDR1 and CDR2: LGHDT, YNNKEL (reference sequence). The V end was cut by 1 base, the J end by 4 bases, with 10 bases between. The CDR3 covers 14 residues. The CDR3, as DNA: TGTGCCAGCAGCCAAGTCGGCTCTAGAGAGACCCAGTACTTC. Encoded protein: CASSQVGSRETQYF.

V usage is TRBV2 and J usage is TRBJ1-6; 7 positions match TRBD1. Germline V gives CDR1 SNHLY, CDR2 FYNNEI. This CDR3 spans 14 amino acids. Trimming cost V 2 bases and J 10 bases; bases outside gene matches: 5. As DNA, the CDR3 is TGTGCCAGCAGTGAATTGCGCAGGGGGTCACCCCTCCACTTT. Amino acid sequence: CASSELRRGSPLHF.

This chain's CDR3 is CASSLARGQPQHF. The CDR3 nucleotides are TGTGCCAGCAGCTTAGCACGAGGGCAGCCCCAGCATTTT. The rearrangement links TRBV7-9 to TRBJ1-5; D remains unclear. The V gene's germline CDR1 is SEHNR and CDR2 FQNEAQ (reference sequence). Trimming took off 0 bases at V and 7 bases at J, with 7 bases between the two ends. The CDR3 totals 13 residues. Together with reference TRBV7-9 and TRBJ1-5, the CDR3 gives the full variable domain: DTGVSQNPRHKITKRGQNVTFRCDPISEHNRLYWYRQTLGQGPEFLTYFQNEAQLEKSRLLSDRFSAERPKGSFSTLEIQRTEQGDSAMYLCASSLARGQPQHFGDGTRLSIL.

The rearrangement links TRBV30 to TRBJ1-3; D ambiguous. The CDR3 is made up of 14 amino acids. Germline V gene sequence: CDR1 GTSNPN, CDR2 SVGIG (reference sequence). V was cut by 4 bases and J by 0 bases, with 10 bases left in between. The CDR3 sequence is CAWNSPDSGNTIYF. Written as DNA, the CDR3 is TGTGCCTGGAACAGTCCGGACTCTGGAAACACCATATATTTT.

The chain couples TRBV20-1 to TRBJ2-1; TRBD1 aligns across 9 bases. The CDR3 length is 11 residues. The V segment lost 6 bases and the J segment 9 bases; nucleotides outside the gene matches: 3. The germline V gene has CDR1 DFQATT and CDR2 SNEGSKA (reference sequence). This CDR3 is CSAYRGREQFF. The CDR3 nucleotides are TGCAGTGCGTACAGGGGGCGTGAGCAGTTCTTC.

The chain has TRBV2 and TRBJ1-6; D gene uncertain. The CDR3 is made up of 14 amino acids. Trimming stripped 3 bases from V and 7 bases from J, with 10 bases between. CDR1 is SNHLY and CDR2 is FYNNEI in the germline V gene. This chain's CDR3 is CASSDETYNSPLHF. CDR3 nucleotide sequence: TGTGCCAGCAGTGATGAGACATACAATTCACCCCTCCACTTT.

This clone was observed once. The CDR3 loop is CASTGGNNSPLHF. CDR3 in DNA: TGTGCCAGCACGGGAGGGAATAATTCACCCCTCCACTTT. The V and J genes are TRBV5-4 and TRBJ1-6; no definite D call. Germline V lookup: CDR1 SGHNT, CDR2 YYREEE (reference sequence). V was trimmed by 6 bases and J by 5 bases, leaving 9 bases between them. The CDR3 sequence is 13 residues long.

This clone has just one count. This chain links TRBV12-3 or TRBV12-4 with TRBJ2-1; tentatively, D is TRBD2 (6 bases). V gave up 6 bases and J gave up 9 bases, with 15 bases separating them. This CDR3 comprises 13 residues. Here the CDR3 reads CASSAARSGEQFF. As DNA, the CDR3 is TGTGCCAGCAGCGCCGCCCGTAGCGGTGAGCAGTTCTTC.

The J gene is TRBJ1-4, the V gene TRBV3-1 (or the pseudogene TRBV3-2), with D maybe TRBD1 (5 bases). Deletions cut 6 bases from V and 8 bases from J, with 19 bases between. This CDR3 is 15 amino acids long. From germline, CDR1 is LGHDT and CDR2 YNNKEL (reference sequence). The CDR3 sequence is CASRGGGSGREKLFF. The CDR3 nucleotides read TGTGCCAGCAGGGGGGGAGGCTCCGGTCGCGAAAAACTGTTTTTT.

On this clone itself: One junction end disagrees with the germline gene, perhaps due to a read error. The chain recombines TRBV27 with TRBJ1-1; TRBD1 matches at 7 bases. The germline V gene encodes CDR1 MNHEY and CDR2 SMNVEV (reference sequence). This CDR3 region has 14 residues. CDR3 in amino acids: CASSLLQGTTEAFF. CDR3 bases: TGTGCCAGCAGCTTATTACAGGGGACAACTGAAGCTTTCTTT.

This sequence joins TRBV2 and TRBJ1-6; 8 bases are a match to TRBD1. The CDR3 extends over 17 amino acids. Germline-derived CDR1 and CDR2 are SNHLY and FYNNEI. The trim removed 0 bases at V and 6 bases at J, leaving 7 bases unmatched. CDR3 in DNA: TGTGCCAGCAGTGAAGCCCAGGGGGCGCCAACTAATTCACCCCTCCACTTT. Translating it yields CASSEAQGAPTNSPLHF.

A few counts support this clone. This chain connects TRBV9 to TRBJ1-6, with 7 bases that match TRBD1. The ends lost 4 bases at V and 4 bases at J; junction bases unmatched: 8. The germline gives CDR1 SGDLS, CDR2 YYNGEE. The CDR3 spans 16 residues. This CDR3 reads CASSKSPGQYNSPLHF. The CDR3 DNA sequence: TGTGCCAGCAGCAAAAGCCCGGGACAGTATAATTCACCCCTCCACTTT.

CDR3 amino acids: CASSKARRGLYNEQFF. CDR3 nucleotide sequence: TGTGCCAGCAGCAAAGCTCGGAGGGGGCTCTACAATGAGCAGTTCTTC. V and J are TRBV21-1 and TRBJ2-1; TRBD1 is the table's D call and was not checked against the DNA. TRBV21-1 is a listed pseudogene. This CDR3 has 16 residues.

This sequence joins TRBV19 and TRBJ2-1; 13 nucleotides match TRBD2. Looked up from germline, CDR1 is LNHDA and CDR2 is SQIVND (reference sequence). This CDR3 is 17 amino acids long. The V gene end was trimmed by 6 bases and the J gene end by 2 bases; junction bases not matched to a gene: 7. DNA for the CDR3: TGTGCCAGTAGCTTACTAGCGGGGGGGTATACCTACAATGAGCAGTTCTTC. Its translation: CASSLLAGGYTYNEQFF.

Worth noting for this clone: An end of the junction does not agree with germline; a read error may underlie this. This chain joins TRBV6-1 and TRBJ2-7; possible D gene TRBD1, 6 bases. The germline V gene has CDR1 MNHNS and CDR2 SASEGT. This CDR3 is 15 amino acids long. The CDR3 DNA is TGTGCCAGCAGCGAAGGACAGACGGTGACCTACGAGCAGTACTTC. Translating it yields CASSEGQTVTYEQYF.

The gene calls are TRBV4-1 and TRBJ2-7, with a possible D match to TRBD1 (6 bases). Germline assignment: CDR1 MGHRA and CDR2 YSYEKL. V shed 2 bases and J shed 7 bases, with 15 bases lying between them. The CDR3 covers 14 residues. The CDR3 here is CASSQQTRGSEQYF. In nucleotides, the CDR3 is TGCGCCAGCAGCCAACAAACCAGGGGATCGGAGCAGTACTTC.

V and J are TRBV12-3 or TRBV12-4 and TRBJ2-5; D is perhaps TRBD2 (7 bases). CDR3 size: 12 residues. Trimming removed 7 bases from V and 5 bases from J, with 11 bases in between. The CDR3 DNA reads TGTGCCAGCAAGGGGGGGTGGGAGACCCAGTACTTC. It yields the protein CASKGGWETQYF.

In this sample, this clone turned up once. The chain joins TRBV6-5 to TRBJ1-2; 10 nucleotides match TRBD1. CDR1 and CDR2 (germline): MNHEY, SVGAGI. With V trimmed by 6 bases and J by 9 bases, 10 bases remained unmatched. The CDR3 totals 14 residues. The CDR3 is CASSVTPGQGSYTF. DNA for the CDR3: TGTGCCAGCAGCGTGACACCGGGACAGGGGAGCTACACCTTC.

This chain joins TRBV29-1 and TRBJ1-1, with D unresolved. The V end lost 1 base, the J end lost 0 bases, and 9 bases lay between the germline ends. This CDR3 has 14 amino acids. Germline V gene lookup returns CDR1 SQVTM and CDR2 ANQGSEA. The CDR3 is CSVEGGLVNTEAFF. CDR3 sequence (DNA): TGCAGCGTTGAAGGAGGATTAGTGAACACTGAAGCTTTCTTT.